What follows are 9 T cell receptor beta chains derived from one specimen sequenced in a study of blood T cells in healthy people across ages. Primers used in a second PCR of roughly 7 to 12 cycles were a sample-barcoded 5' primer and a J-beta primer mix. TCRdb re-called the 5' RACE reads with MiXCR, one entry per CDR3 protein. This sample yields about 1,500,000 distinct CDR3 sequences, of which 40% to 50% are seen a single time; roughly 7.9% belongs to the top ten. Specimen: blood. The receptors stem from a woman between 18 and 30 years old in good health.

The chain combines TRBV6-5 with TRBJ1-1; D might be TRBD1 (6 bases). The germline CDR1 and CDR2 sequences are MNHEY and SVGAGI. The CDR3 length is 14 residues. Trimming removed 7 bases from V and 3 bases from J, with 15 bases in between. In nucleotides, the CDR3 is TGTGCCAGCAACGCTGGAGGGGGTTACACTGAAGCTTTCTTT. Its translation is CASNAGGGYTEAFF.

The chain joins TRBV20-1 to TRBJ1-2; D gene unclear. The germline gives CDR1 DFQATT, CDR2 SNEGSKA (reference sequence). The CDR3 sequence is 12 residues long. Trimming shortened V by 5 bases and J by 6 bases, and 13 bases separated the two germline ends. CDR3 residues: CSAELPGNGYTF. The CDR3, as DNA: TGCAGTGCTGAATTACCGGGAAATGGCTACACCTTC.

CDR3 nucleotides: TGCGCCAGCAGCGGGGGAAAAATGACAGGGAAACAAGAGACCCAGTACTTC. As protein: CASSGGKMTGKQETQYF. The rearrangement uses TRBV5-1 and TRBJ2-5, with 7 bases aligning to TRBD1. The V segment lost 4 bases and the J segment 2 bases; nucleotides outside the gene matches: 14. The CDR3 loop spans 17 amino acids. The germline V gene encodes CDR1 SGHRS and CDR2 YFSETQ.

This clonotype was seen only a few times. This chain joins TRBV7-9 and TRBJ2-5; D unclear. The J call may be incorrect, as the DNA end agrees better with TRBJ2-7. This CDR3 is 12 amino acids long. Germline CDR1 is SEHNR and CDR2 is FQNEAQ (reference sequence). As DNA, the CDR3 is TGTGCCAGCAGCTTCACATTACCCGAGCAGTACTTC. Translated, it gives CASSFTLPEQYF.

This clonotype was seen at least ten times. The V and J genes are TRBV7-2 and TRBJ2-7, with a possible D match to TRBD2 (5 bases). This CDR3 is 15 amino acids long. The V gene's germline CDR1 is SGHTA and CDR2 FQGNSA. V was cut by 3 bases and J by 0 bases, with 12 bases left in between. CDR3 sequence reads: CASSFRGSDSYEQYF. CDR3 bases: TGTGCCAGCAGCTTCAGAGGGAGCGACTCCTACGAGCAGTACTTC.

This chain links TRBV4-2 with TRBJ1-4, with D uncertain. The CDR3 has 15 residues. With 2 bases removed from V and 11 bases from J, the gap between germline ends came to 18 bases. Germline CDR1 LGHNA, CDR2 YNFKEQ. The CDR3 nucleotides read TGTGCCAGCAGCCAAACCACAGCCCCAATCGGTAAACTGTTTTTT. This translates into CASSQTTAPIGKLFF.

The chain joins TRBV5-6 to TRBJ1-5; D is unresolved. CDR1 and CDR2 (germline): SGHDT, YYEEEE. The CDR3 spans 13 residues. V was cut by 4 bases and J by 4 bases, with 9 bases left in between. The CDR3 is CASSLRLNQPQHF. For the CDR3, the DNA is TGTGCCAGCAGCCTCAGACTTAATCAGCCCCAGCATTTT.

The rearrangement joins TRBV7-9 to TRBJ2-7; the match to TRBD2 covers 8 bases. The CDR3 length is 14 residues. Germline CDR1 SEHNR, CDR2 FQNEAQ (reference sequence). The junction had 8 bases not matched to a gene; V was cut back by 8 bases and J by 2 bases. The CDR3 reads CASLGGGTTYEQYF. DNA of the CDR3: TGTGCCAGCCTTGGCGGGGGGACCACCTACGAGCAGTACTTC.

This clonotype was counted only a few times. The rearrangement uses TRBV12-3 or TRBV12-4 and TRBJ1-1; D may be TRBD1 (5 bases). With 5 bases removed from V and 4 bases from J, the gap between germline ends came to 17 bases. The CDR3 has 15 residues. CDR3 nucleotides: TGTGCCAGCAGTCCCCGACAGTCCCTAAGCACTGAAGCTTTCTTT. Protein product: CASSPRQSLSTEAFF.